This is a list of T cell receptor beta chains from one sample in a study of cytomegalovirus exposure and HLA in healthy donors. TCRdb keeps only in-frame clones here, not all; method: immunoSEQ multiplex PCR. Here the sample spans 140,000 to 150,000 clones, roughly 68% being singletons. Sequenced material: PBMCs. The receptors were gathered from a man in his 60s in good health and CMV-seronegative. Each CDR3 is given with its conserved first and last residue.

CDR3aa	v_gene	j_gene
CASRRRGPLYEQYF	TRBV27	TRBJ2-7
CASSAPGQGNTEAFF	TRBV28	TRBJ1-1
CASSQEGGTISQPQHF	TRBV4-2	TRBJ1-5
CATRGTSAYEQYF	TRBV15	TRBJ2-7
CASSLISNQPQHF	TRBV7-2	TRBJ1-5
CASSWREGSYEQYF	TRBV27	TRBJ2-7
CASSLAGRSEETQYF	TRBV5-8	TRBJ2-5
CASSLRVSGSFYEQYF	TRBV5-1	TRBJ2-7
CASSEAGGRGTEAFF	TRBV6-1	TRBJ1-1
CASSPPSGNYGYTF	TRBV18	TRBJ1-2
CASSKEGKEKLFF	TRBV28	TRBJ1-4
CASSLGQVQETQYF	TRBV7-2	TRBJ2-5
CASSYELGGSGELFF	TRBV6-5	TRBJ2-2
CASSLAPGPDPQHF	TRBV5-1	TRBJ1-5
CASRIAGVAAGELFF	TRBV7-2	TRBJ2-2
CASSPPLMAAGYGYTF	TRBV18	TRBJ1-2
CAITRTAGTGGSETQYF	TRBV10-3	TRBJ2-5
CASSSGLGDTGELFF	TRBV27	TRBJ2-2
CSVDGLAGGTYEQYF	TRBV29-1	TRBJ2-7
CASSLSSGSADTQYF	TRBV27	TRBJ2-3
CAIRSVSETTDTQYF	TRBV10-3	TRBJ2-3
CAWSVGGSRSRNEQFF	TRBV30	TRBJ2-1
CASSVVGRGTYNEQFF	TRBV9	TRBJ2-1
CASSLGGRHTEAFF	TRBV5-4	TRBJ1-1
CASSPREAEAFF	TRBV28	TRBJ1-1
CASSRQYNEQFF	TRBV5-1	TRBJ2-1
CASSLLRHRGKQPQHF	TRBV11-3	TRBJ1-5
CASSTPAGVSYEQYF	TRBV5-1	TRBJ2-7
CASSLGQGTYEQYF	TRBV11-3	TRBJ2-7
CATSSDGLSTGELFF	TRBV15	TRBJ2-2
CASSPLSGEGSEAFF	TRBV5-1	TRBJ1-1
CASSQGSVEGTQYF	TRBV14	TRBJ2-5
CASSLDARSYNEQFF	TRBV11-3	TRBJ2-1
CASSLTRTSGRHTQYF	TRBV25-1	TRBJ2-3
CASSQDRVGGYTF	TRBV5-1	TRBJ1-2
CASSILAGDTQYF	TRBV19	TRBJ2-3
CAISESPAGGRANEQFF	TRBV10-3	TRBJ2-1
CASSLEHLNTEAFF	TRBV5-1	TRBJ1-1
CASSLTWSRTNEKLFF	TRBV27	TRBJ1-4
CASSTLAGGYTDTQYF	TRBV5-1	TRBJ2-3
CASSEGGGHFTGGTEAFF	TRBV25-1	TRBJ1-1
CSVEYLWTSGTSYNEQFF	TRBV29-1	TRBJ2-1
CATSRRVSGSDEQFF	TRBV15	TRBJ2-1
CASSYSRLIGNTIYF	TRBV6-5	TRBJ1-3
CASSPLSGVGYNEQFF	TRBV5-1	TRBJ2-1
CAWGTASYNEQFF	TRBV30	TRBJ2-1